A selection of T cell receptor beta chains follows, all from one sample in a study of shared T cell receptors in the human thymus. Produced via immunoSEQ multiplex PCR; TCRdb's table is partial and in-frame only. The sample includes over 650,000 clones, about 87% of them seen just once. The sample was also reused in another study, on human thymus T cells.

Input material: thymocytes. These receptors were taken from a boy younger than two with a congenital heart defect. The CDR3 runs from the conserved cysteine through the conserved F or W. D genes are given only for firm matches. Clone size is stated in some rows and not others, as once, few, many or a class when expanded.

CDR3 protein: CASSQDHSLVPPREQYF; CDR3 DNA: TGCGCCAGCAGCCAAGATCATTCACTGGTACCTCCTAGGGAGCAGTACTTC; J gene: TRBJ2-7; clone size: .; D gene: .; CDR3 length: 17; V gene: TRBV4-1
CDR3 protein: CASSLMLVNSNQPQHF; CDR3 DNA: TGTGCCAGCAGCTTGATGCTAGTGAATAGCAATCAGCCCCAGCATTTT; J gene: TRBJ1-5; clone size: .; D gene: .; CDR3 length: 16; V gene: TRBV5-8
CDR3 protein: CASSAGLAATYEQYF; CDR3 DNA: TGTGCCAGTAGTGCCGGACTAGCGGCGACCTACGAGCAGTACTTC; J gene: TRBJ2-7; clone size: .; D gene: TRBD2; CDR3 length: 15; V gene: TRBV19
CDR3 protein: CASSQEGLGGHGSGYTF; CDR3 DNA: TGCGCCAGCAGCCAAGAAGGGCTCGGGGGGCACGGTAGTGGCTACACCTTC; J gene: TRBJ1-2; clone size: .; D gene: .; CDR3 length: 17; V gene: TRBV4-1
CDR3 protein: CASSQDGNSTTYEQYF; CDR3 DNA: TGTGCCAGCAGCCAAGATGGCAACAGCACGACCTACGAGCAGTACTTC; J gene: TRBJ2-7; clone size: .; D gene: .; CDR3 length: 16; V gene: TRBV4-2
CDR3 protein: CASRPGTGNYVQYF; CDR3 DNA: TGCGCCAGCAGACCCGGGACAGGAAACTACGTGCAGTACTTC; J gene: TRBJ2-7; clone size: .; D gene: TRBD1; CDR3 length: 14; V gene: TRBV5-1
CDR3 protein: CASSGRSESSYEQYF; CDR3 DNA: TGTGCCAGCAGTGGGAGGAGTGAGAGCTCCTACGAGCAGTACTTC; J gene: TRBJ2-7; clone size: .; D gene: .; CDR3 length: 15; V gene: TRBV25-1
CDR3 protein: CASSLQLAGGITDTQYF; CDR3 DNA: TGTGCCAGCAGCTTACAACTAGCGGGGGGGATCACAGATACGCAGTATTTT; J gene: TRBJ2-3; clone size: .; D gene: TRBD2; CDR3 length: 17; V gene: TRBV11-2
CDR3 protein: CASSQDGAGGENGYTF; CDR3 DNA: TGTGCCAGCAGCCAAGACGGCGCAGGGGGCGAAAATGGCTACACCTTC; J gene: TRBJ1-2; clone size: .; D gene: TRBD1; CDR3 length: 16; V gene: TRBV4-2
CDR3 protein: CSVPSPPLAGDYNEQFF; CDR3 DNA: TGCAGCGTCCCAAGCCCCCCACTAGCGGGAGATTACAATGAGCAGTTCTTC; J gene: TRBJ2-1; clone size: .; D gene: TRBD2; CDR3 length: 17; V gene: TRBV29-1
CDR3 protein: CASSPDLAGLTGELFF; CDR3 DNA: TGTGCCAGCTCACCCGACCTAGCGGGTCTCACCGGGGAGCTGTTTTTT; J gene: TRBJ2-2; clone size: .; D gene: TRBD2; CDR3 length: 16; V gene: TRBV18
CDR3 protein: CASKRSALSHNEQFF; CDR3 DNA: TGTGCCAGCAAACGAAGCGCTCTGTCCCACAATGAGCAGTTCTTC; J gene: TRBJ2-1; clone size: .; D gene: .; CDR3 length: 15; V gene: TRBV2
CDR3 protein: CASGSSGSYNEQFF; CDR3 DNA: TGTGCTAGTGGGTCAAGCGGGAGCTACAATGAGCAGTTCTTC; J gene: TRBJ2-1; clone size: .; D gene: TRBD2; CDR3 length: 14; V gene: TRBV12-5
CDR3 protein: CASSLGDRSNQPQHF; CDR3 DNA: TGTGCCAGCAGCTTAGGAGACAGGTCCAATCAGCCCCAGCATTTT; J gene: TRBJ1-5; clone size: .; D gene: .; CDR3 length: 15; V gene: TRBV7-9
CDR3 protein: CASSRGRTGSTDTQYF; CDR3 DNA: TGTGCCAGCAGCCGGGGTCGGACAGGCAGCACAGATACGCAGTATTTT; J gene: TRBJ2-3; clone size: .; D gene: TRBD1; CDR3 length: 16; V gene: TRBV28
CDR3 protein: CASSQKRGGGTDTQYF; CDR3 DNA: TGTGCCAGCAGCCAGAAGCGCGGGGGAGGCACAGATACGCAGTATTTT; J gene: TRBJ2-3; clone size: .; D gene: TRBD2; CDR3 length: 16; V gene: TRBV14
CDR3 protein: CASSQDRNEQYF; CDR3 DNA: TGCGCCAGCAGCCAAGATCGTAACGAGCAGTACTTC; J gene: TRBJ2-7; clone size: .; D gene: .; CDR3 length: 12; V gene: TRBV4-3
CDR3 protein: CASSVIQGYEQYF; CDR3 DNA: TGCGCCAGCAGCGTAATACAGGGTTACGAGCAGTACTTC; J gene: TRBJ2-7; clone size: once; D gene: .; CDR3 length: 13; V gene: TRBV5-1
CDR3 protein: CASSILPGQGTYEQYF; CDR3 DNA: TGTGCCAGCAGTATCCTTCCGGGACAGGGAACCTACGAGCAGTACTTC; J gene: TRBJ2-7; clone size: .; D gene: TRBD1; CDR3 length: 16; V gene: TRBV28
CDR3 protein: CASTGGRAFDSNQPQHF; CDR3 DNA: TGTGCCAGTACGGGGGGTCGGGCCTTCGATAGCAATCAGCCCCAGCATTTT; J gene: TRBJ1-5; clone size: few; D gene: .; CDR3 length: 17; V gene: TRBV19
CDR3 protein: CASSQANRGSRDQPQHF; CDR3 DNA: TGCGCCAGCAGTCAAGCCAACAGGGGTAGTCGGGATCAGCCCCAGCATTTT; J gene: TRBJ1-5; clone size: .; D gene: TRBD1; CDR3 length: 17; V gene: TRBV23-1
CDR3 protein: CASSPGLAGVNNEQFF; CDR3 DNA: TGCGCCAGCAGCCCGGGACTAGCGGGAGTCAACAATGAGCAGTTCTTC; J gene: TRBJ2-1; clone size: once; D gene: TRBD2; CDR3 length: 16; V gene: TRBV5-1
CDR3 protein: CSVEIGGLRGNTIYF; CDR3 DNA: TGCAGCGTTGAGATCGGGGGTTTGCGAGGAAACACCATATATTTT; J gene: TRBJ1-3; clone size: .; D gene: .; CDR3 length: 15; V gene: TRBV29-1
CDR3 protein: CASSIRGRPHEQYF; CDR3 DNA: TGCGCCAGCAGTATCAGGGGGCGTCCCCACGAGCAGTACTTC; J gene: TRBJ2-7; clone size: .; D gene: TRBD1; CDR3 length: 14; V gene: TRBV10-1
CDR3 protein: CASSFRGWDTQYF; CDR3 DNA: TGTGCCAGCAGCTTCAGGGGATGGGATACGCAGTATTTT; J gene: TRBJ2-3; clone size: .; D gene: .; CDR3 length: 13; V gene: TRBV7-7
CDR3 protein: CASSLGLTRDREFTDTQYF; CDR3 DNA: TGTGCCAGCAGTTTAGGACTGACCCGGGACAGGGAGTTCACAGATACGCAGTATTTT; J gene: TRBJ2-3; clone size: .; D gene: TRBD1; CDR3 length: 19; V gene: TRBV28
CDR3 protein: CASRPQGSYGYTF; CDR3 DNA: TGTGCCAGCAGGCCACAGGGGTCCTATGGCTACACCTTC; J gene: TRBJ1-2; clone size: .; D gene: TRBD1; CDR3 length: 13; V gene: TRBV27
CDR3 protein: CSVDTNTEAFF; CDR3 DNA: TGCAGCGTGGACACGAACACTGAAGCTTTCTTT; J gene: TRBJ1-1; clone size: .; D gene: .; CDR3 length: 11; V gene: TRBV29-1
CDR3 protein: CASSQGLAGAYNEQFF; CDR3 DNA: TGCGCCAGCAGCCAAGGGCTAGCGGGGGCCTACAATGAGCAGTTCTTC; J gene: TRBJ2-1; clone size: few; D gene: TRBD2; CDR3 length: 16; V gene: TRBV4-3
CDR3 protein: CASSVVEAGAGETQYF; CDR3 DNA: TGTGCCAGCAGCGTAGTTGAGGCGGGGGCTGGGGAGACCCAGTACTTC; J gene: TRBJ2-5; clone size: .; D gene: .; CDR3 length: 16; V gene: TRBV9
CDR3 protein: CASSWGPGNTEAFF; CDR3 DNA: TGTGCCAGCAGCTGGGGCCCAGGGAACACTGAAGCTTTCTTT; J gene: TRBJ1-1; clone size: .; D gene: .; CDR3 length: 14; V gene: TRBV5-4
CDR3 protein: CASSQGPWGDLNNEQFF; CDR3 DNA: TGCGCCAGCAGCCAAGGCCCTTGGGGGGACCTAAACAATGAGCAGTTCTTC; J gene: TRBJ2-1; clone size: .; D gene: .; CDR3 length: 17; V gene: TRBV4-1
CDR3 protein: CASSNTRDIYGYTF; CDR3 DNA: TGTGCCAGCAGTAACACCCGGGACATATATGGCTACACCTTC; J gene: TRBJ1-2; clone size: .; D gene: .; CDR3 length: 14; V gene: TRBV6-5
CDR3 protein: CASSTGLKETQYF; CDR3 DNA: TGTGCCAGCAGCACGGGACTCAAAGAGACCCAGTACTTC; J gene: TRBJ2-5; clone size: .; D gene: .; CDR3 length: 13; V gene: TRBV27
CDR3 protein: CASSNRDRPIYEQYF; CDR3 DNA: TGTGCCAGCAGCAACCGGGACAGGCCGATCTACGAGCAGTACTTC; J gene: TRBJ2-7; clone size: .; D gene: .; CDR3 length: 15; V gene: TRBV21-1
CDR3 protein: CASSPPEDWATDTQYF; CDR3 DNA: TGTGCCAGCAGCCCTCCGGAGGACTGGGCCACAGATACGCAGTATTTT; J gene: TRBJ2-3; clone size: .; D gene: .; CDR3 length: 16; V gene: TRBV28
CDR3 protein: CASILELDSLNQPQHF; CDR3 DNA: TGTGCCAGCATCCTCGAGCTGGACAGTCTCAATCAGCCCCAGCATTTT; J gene: TRBJ1-5; clone size: .; D gene: .; CDR3 length: 16; V gene: TRBV28
CDR3 protein: CASHWQGADQGTEAFF; CDR3 DNA: TGTGCCAGCCATTGGCAGGGGGCCGACCAAGGGACTGAAGCTTTCTTT; J gene: TRBJ1-1; clone size: .; D gene: TRBD1; CDR3 length: 16; V gene: TRBV5-4
CDR3 protein: CAWTVKDRAGSYNEQFF; CDR3 DNA: TGTGCCTGGACCGTAAAAGATAGAGCGGGAAGCTACAATGAGCAGTTCTTC; J gene: TRBJ2-1; clone size: .; D gene: TRBD2; CDR3 length: 17; V gene: TRBV30
CDR3 protein: CASSLCTLRGPYEQYF; CDR3 DNA: TGTGCCAGCAGTTTATGTACTCTTAGGGGGCCCTACGAGCAGTACTTC; J gene: TRBJ2-7; clone size: .; D gene: TRBD1; CDR3 length: 16; V gene: TRBV28
CDR3 protein: CASSVGYRDRPSNEQFF; CDR3 DNA: TGTGCCAGCAGCGTAGGCTACCGGGACAGGCCTAGCAATGAGCAGTTCTTC; J gene: TRBJ2-1; clone size: .; D gene: TRBD1; CDR3 length: 17; V gene: TRBV9
CDR3 protein: CASPHGDREYYEQYF; CDR3 DNA: TGTGCCAGCCCCCACGGGGACAGGGAATACTACGAGCAGTACTTC; J gene: TRBJ2-7; clone size: .; D gene: .; CDR3 length: 15; V gene: TRBV21-1
CDR3 protein: CASSGTGDGNEQFF; CDR3 DNA: TGTGCCAGCAGTGGGACAGGGGACGGCAATGAGCAGTTCTTC; J gene: TRBJ2-1; clone size: once; D gene: TRBD1; CDR3 length: 14; V gene: TRBV6-1
CDR3 protein: CASSIQVTGTGIKSSGNTIYF; CDR3 DNA: TGTGCCAGTAGTATTCAAGTAACCGGGACAGGGATCAAATCCTCTGGAAACACCATATATTTT; J gene: TRBJ1-3; clone size: .; D gene: TRBD1; CDR3 length: 21; V gene: TRBV19
CDR3 protein: CAWSQTTPGHNNYGYTF; CDR3 DNA: TGTGCCTGGAGTCAAACTACTCCGGGACATAATAACTATGGCTACACCTTC; J gene: TRBJ1-2; clone size: once; D gene: .; CDR3 length: 17; V gene: TRBV30
CDR3 protein: CASNQDRVNSPLHF; CDR3 DNA: TGTGCCAGCAATCAAGACAGGGTGAATTCACCCCTCCACTTT; J gene: TRBJ1-6; clone size: .; D gene: TRBD1; CDR3 length: 14; V gene: TRBV28
CDR3 protein: CASSMTGGRQPLHF; CDR3 DNA: TGTGCCAGTAGTATGACAGGGGGACGCCAACCCCTCCACTTT; J gene: TRBJ1-6; clone size: .; D gene: TRBD1; CDR3 length: 14; V gene: TRBV19
CDR3 protein: CASSLSPENYYEQYF; CDR3 DNA: TGTGCCAGCAGCTTAAGTCCAGAGAACTACTACGAGCAGTACTTC; J gene: TRBJ2-7; clone size: .; D gene: .; CDR3 length: 15; V gene: TRBV7-3
CDR3 protein: CASSVIAGGPWETQYF; CDR3 DNA: TGTGCCAGCAGCGTGATAGCGGGAGGGCCGTGGGAGACCCAGTACTTC; J gene: TRBJ2-5; clone size: .; D gene: TRBD2; CDR3 length: 16; V gene: TRBV9
CDR3 protein: CASSEDGAGDQPQHF; CDR3 DNA: TGTGCCAGCAGTGAAGATGGGGCAGGGGATCAGCCCCAGCATTTT; J gene: TRBJ1-5; clone size: .; D gene: .; CDR3 length: 15; V gene: TRBV6-1
CDR3 protein: CASSLKNTGHKGLNTEAFF; CDR3 DNA: TGTGCCAGCAGCTTAAAGAACACAGGCCATAAGGGCTTGAACACTGAAGCTTTCTTT; J gene: TRBJ1-1; clone size: .; D gene: .; CDR3 length: 19; V gene: TRBV7-4